This TCR beta chain was captured in a study of cytomegalovirus exposure and HLA in healthy donors. The CDR3 covers 13 residues. The germline V gene has CDR1 KGHSH and CDR2 LQKENI. Trimming stripped 3 bases from V and 3 bases from J, with 6 bases between. PCR amplification relied on 60 Vbeta primers (plus 13 Jbeta primers). Some clones are missing from TCRdb's copy, which holds only in-frame ones; the method was immunoSEQ multiplex PCR. The table lists 110,000 or so clones, over 12% of them singletons, with roughly 0.89% in the top ten. The TCR originated in a female donor in good health and CMV-seronegative. V is TRBV18 and J is TRBJ1-5; no firm D call. The sequenced sample consisted of PBMCs. The CDR3 DNA reads TGTGCCAGCTCACCTAGCTTCAATCAGCCCCAGCATTTT. Protein sequence: CASSPSFNQPQHF. Together with reference TRBV18 and TRBJ1-5, the CDR3 gives the full variable domain: NAGVMQNPRHLVRRRGQEARLRCSPMKGHSHVYWYRQLPEEGLKFMVYLQKENIIDESGMPKERFSAEFPKEGPSILRIQQVVRGDSAAYFCASSPSFNQPQHFGDGTRLSIL.